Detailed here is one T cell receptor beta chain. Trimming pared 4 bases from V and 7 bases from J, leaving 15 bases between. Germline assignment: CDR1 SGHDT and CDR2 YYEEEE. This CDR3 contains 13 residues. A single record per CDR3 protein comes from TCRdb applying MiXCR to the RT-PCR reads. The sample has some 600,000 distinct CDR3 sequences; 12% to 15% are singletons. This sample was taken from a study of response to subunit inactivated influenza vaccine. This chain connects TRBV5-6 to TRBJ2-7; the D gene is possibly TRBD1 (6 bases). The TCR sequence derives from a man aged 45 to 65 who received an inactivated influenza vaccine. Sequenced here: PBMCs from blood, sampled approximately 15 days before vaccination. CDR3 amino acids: CASSQPGQGEQYF. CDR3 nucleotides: TGTGCCAGCAGCCAGCCGGGACAAGGGGAGCAGTACTTC.